The source of this T cell receptor (beta chain) is a study of blood T cell repertoires in COVID-19. Study context: The samples span acute and convalescent COVID-19 from the United States, Italy and Spain. Sources were T cells, B-cell-depleted T cells, or PBMCs; the material itself was cDNA or gDNA.

In the original workflow: Quantification of nucleated cells was approximated via reference gene primer amplification. Data came from immunoSEQ multiplex PCR; TCRdb stores just in-frame clones and leaves some out. The DNA was the basis for D and trimming; V, J and clone size are from that table. The sample has 250,000 to 350,000 clones, roughly 88% seen once. The sample comprised peripheral blood. This clonotype was sampled from a young man with active or convalescent COVID-19.

The chain's CDR3 is CAWSHPSPGLAFF. The CDR3 DNA sequence: TGTGCCTGGAGTCACCCCTCGCCGGGACTAGCGTTCTTC. This sequence joins TRBV30 and TRBJ2-1, with TRBD2 matching over 9 bases. Trimming took 2 bases from V and 15 from J; bases not matched to a gene: 11. Germline lookup yields CDR1 GTSNPN and CDR2 SVGIG (reference sequence). The CDR3 runs 13 residues.